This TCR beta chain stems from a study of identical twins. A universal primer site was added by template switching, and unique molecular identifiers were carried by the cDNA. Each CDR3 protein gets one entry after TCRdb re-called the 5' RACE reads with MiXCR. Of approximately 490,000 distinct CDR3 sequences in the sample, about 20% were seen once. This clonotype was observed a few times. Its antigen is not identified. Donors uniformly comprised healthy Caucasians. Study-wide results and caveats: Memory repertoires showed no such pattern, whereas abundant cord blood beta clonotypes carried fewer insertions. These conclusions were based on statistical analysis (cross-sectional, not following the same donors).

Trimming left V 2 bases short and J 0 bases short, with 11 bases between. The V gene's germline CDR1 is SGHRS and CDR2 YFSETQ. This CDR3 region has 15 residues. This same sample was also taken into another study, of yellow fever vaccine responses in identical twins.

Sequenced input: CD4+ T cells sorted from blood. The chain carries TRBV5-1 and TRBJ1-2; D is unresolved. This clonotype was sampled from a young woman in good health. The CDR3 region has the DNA TGCGCCAGCAGCTTTACAGCCACCGCTAACTATGGCTACACCTTC. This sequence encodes CASSFTATANYGYTF.